This TCR beta chain was sequenced during a study of cytomegalovirus exposure and HLA in healthy donors. Study observations and caveats: Most observed TCR sequences were rare, whereas some public TCRs were detected in many donors. An analysis was carried out at a later point. It showed that HLA-associated TCR beta chains were more clonally expanded than equally common non-associated chains. The presence/absence work took it that sequencing depth was about the same across donors.

This CDR3 region has 13 residues. Germline assignment: CDR1 SGHTA and CDR2 FQGTGA. V was cut by 6 bases and J by 4 bases, with 12 bases left in between. About this clone: What it binds is unknown.

PCR used 60 Vbeta primers and 13 Jbeta primers. Sequencing used immunoSEQ multiplex PCR; TCRdb keeps in-frame clones, though not all of them. The top ten hold approximately 1% of the sample, which has 150,000 to 200,000 clones, about three quarters seen once. The sequence was obtained from a woman between 40 and 50 years old in good health and CMV-seronegative. V usage is TRBV7-3 and J usage is TRBJ1-2; D ambiguous. Input material: PBMCs. CDR3 loop: CASSYDRSYGYTF. CDR3 sequence (DNA): TGTGCCAGCAGTTACGATAGGAGCTATGGCTACACCTTC.